One and the same sample provided the 3 T cell receptor beta chains below, sequenced in a study of T cell repertoires in cytomegalovirus infection. TCRdb reprocessed the reads via MiXCR and lists one record per CDR3 protein. Here the sample spans about 310,000 distinct CDR3 sequences, roughly 15% being singletons. Sequencing input: PBMCs. These receptors originate from a human donor in good health (CMV status not recorded). Some clones in this sample may be carry-over from other donors' samples.

This clonotype was observed a handful of times. The rearrangement links TRBV5-1 to TRBJ2-2, with TRBD2 matching 12 bases. Germline V gene lookup returns CDR1 SGHRS and CDR2 YFSETQ. V lost 4 bases, J lost 1 base, and 2 bases stayed unmatched. CDR3 length: 16 amino acids. CDR3 residues: CASSGLAGMNTGELFF. The CDR3 DNA sequence: TGCGCCAGCAGCGGACTAGCGGGGATGAACACCGGGGAGCTGTTTTTT.

The chain joins TRBV15 to TRBJ2-3, with D possibly matching TRBD2 (5 bases). V dropped 5 bases and J dropped 3 bases, with 9 bases sitting between them. CDR1 is LNHNV and CDR2 is YYDKDF in the germline V gene (reference sequence). This CDR3 spans 13 amino acids. CDR3 DNA sequence: TGTGCCACCAGCTTCCTAGCTACAGATACGCAGTATTTT. Its protein product is CATSFLATDTQYF.

The table lists this clonotype with many counts. J is TRBJ2-3 and V is TRBV7-8, with D perhaps matching TRBD1 (5 bases). V was shortened by 2 bases and J by 2 bases, with 14 bases between the two germline ends. The CDR3 is 16 amino acids. Germline V gene lookup returns CDR1 SGHVS and CDR2 FQNEAQ. This chain's CDR3 is CASSLMAGLVTDTQYF. The CDR3 DNA follows: TGTGCCAGCAGCTTAATGGCAGGGTTGGTCACAGATACGCAGTATTTT.